The 32 T cell receptor beta chains below come from one sample, sequenced in a study of CD8 T cells in Susac syndrome (dated by TCRdb to 2018 to 2020). Libraries were prepared through the immunoSEQ multiplex PCR assay. RNA was extracted using the RNeasy kit, and roughly 0.45 to 1 ug of the RNA was reverse transcribed with random hexamers. The raw public reads went through TCRdb reprocessing: fastp at Q25, MiXCR clone calling, in-frame beta chains kept. For every CDR3 protein sequence, its rows merge into one entry that carries the most common genes and DNA. In this sample the table shows more than 200,000 distinct CDR3 sequences, about 93% of which occur a single time. Around 0.067% of the sample is held by the ten biggest clonotypes. The sequenced material came from CD4+ T cells from PBMCs. The receptors shown here come from a human donor with multiple sclerosis.

The J gene is TRBJ2-7, the V gene TRBV30; D remains unclear. The ends were cut back, 0 bases at V and 3 bases at J, with 6 bases in the middle. The CDR3 runs to 12 residues. Germline loops: CDR1 GTSNPN, CDR2 SVGIG (reference sequence). The CDR3 reads CAWSVNGYEQYV. Written as DNA, the CDR3 is TGTGCCTGGAGTGTTAACGGCTACGAGCAGTACGTC.

Here the CDR3 reads CASSALAGPHTDTQYF. The CDR3 DNA sequence: TGTGCCAGCAGTGCCCTAGCGGGACCCCACACAGATACGCAGTATTTT. J is TRBJ2-3 and V is TRBV2, with TRBD2 identical over 9 bases. The trim removed 4 bases at V and 2 bases at J, leaving 7 bases unmatched. CDR1 SNHLY and CDR2 FYNNEI come from the germline V gene. This CDR3 has 16 amino acids.

The chain uses TRBV21-1 and TRBJ2-1; the table assigns TRBD2, which was not confirmed against the DNA. TRBV21-1 is tagged as a pseudogene. There are 16 residues in the CDR3. CDR3 amino acids: CASTLRTSGDHNEQFF. The CDR3 DNA reads TGTGCCAGCACTCTCAGGACTAGCGGGGACCACAATGAGCAGTTCTTC.

This sequence joins TRBV12-5 and TRBJ2-5; 7 nucleotides line up with TRBD1. Per germline, CDR1 LGHNT and CDR2 FRNRAP. The CDR3 is 13 amino acids. V was clipped by 5 bases and J by 5 bases; unmatched bases: 5. CDR3 DNA: TGTGCTAGTGGTCAGACAGGGTCGGAGACCCAGTACTTC. It encodes CASGQTGSETQYF.

V is TRBV7-3 and J is TRBJ1-6; D gene uncertain. This CDR3 is built from 13 residues. Germline V gene lookup returns CDR1 SGHTA and CDR2 FQGTGA. The germline V and J ends were trimmed by 8 bases and 7 bases, with 12 bases remaining between them. Here the CDR3 reads CASGLNSNSPLHF. DNA for the CDR3: TGTGCCAGCGGCCTTAATTCGAATTCACCCCTCCACTTT.

The V gene is TRBV20-1, the J gene TRBJ1-6; D unclear. Germline loops: CDR1 DFQATT, CDR2 SNEGSKA (reference sequence). The CDR3 totals 16 residues. V shed 0 bases and J shed 5 bases, with 14 bases lying between them. The CDR3 is CSAREFGQAHNSPLHF. In nucleotides, the CDR3 is TGCAGTGCTAGAGAATTCGGGCAGGCGCATAATTCACCCCTCCACTTT.

The chain uses TRBV24-1 and TRBJ2-5; 8 bases fit TRBD1. Germline assignment: CDR1 KGHDR and CDR2 SFDVKD. J gave up 5 bases and V 3 bases, and 7 bases lay outside the gene matches. The CDR3 runs to 15 residues. CDR3 bases: TGTGCCACCAGTGATAATCAGGGGGCAGGGGAGACCCAGTACTTC. The encoded protein is CATSDNQGAGETQYF.

V is TRBV19 and J is TRBJ1-2; D is uncertain. Trimming left V 2 bases short and J 9 bases short, with 19 bases between. Germline-derived CDR1 and CDR2 are LNHDA and SQIVND (reference sequence). This CDR3 spans 15 amino acids. The CDR3 coding sequence is TGTGCCAGTAGTATACTTTTCGGCAACCCGGAGCGCTACACCTTC. Its translation: CASSILFGNPERYTF.

This clonotype has just one count. The V gene is TRBV11-2, the J gene TRBJ2-4; D not resolved. Trimming shortened V by 5 bases and J by 0 bases, and 8 bases separated the two germline ends. The CDR3 covers 14 residues. From germline, CDR1 is SGHAT and CDR2 FQNNGV. DNA of the CDR3: TGTGCCAGCAGCCGGCGGTTAGCCAAAAACATTCAGTACTTC. Amino acid sequence: CASSRRLAKNIQYF.

The chain has TRBV9 and TRBJ2-7; D may be TRBD1 or TRBD2 (7 bases each). This CDR3 contains 18 residues. V lost 4 bases, J lost 1 base, and 24 bases lay in between. Germline V gives CDR1 SGDLS, CDR2 YYNGEE. This chain's CDR3 is CASSPSRGGDRTSYEQYV. CDR3 in DNA: TGTGCCAGCAGCCCTTCCCGAGGGGGGGACAGAACTTCCTACGAGCAGTACGTC.

The J gene is TRBJ1-5, the V gene TRBV7-7; D is unresolved. V lost 7 bases to trimming and J lost 4 bases, with 26 bases between them. The CDR3 covers 18 residues. Germline CDR1 is SSHAT and CDR2 is FNYEAQ (reference sequence). CDR3 bases: TGTGCCAGCACGGGAGGACTGTACTCAATAGCTTGTAATCAGCCCCAGCATTTT. Translation gives CASTGGLYSIACNQPQHF.

This clonotype was observed a single time. The chain employs TRBV29-1 and TRBJ1-2; 7 positions agree with TRBD1. Germline CDR1 and CDR2: SQVTM and ANQGSEA. J lost 3 bases, V lost 4 bases, and 8 bases had no gene match. The CDR3 totals 14 residues. The CDR3 sequence is CSVVGGTSDYGYTF. CDR3 coding DNA: TGCAGCGTTGTAGGGGGCACCTCGGACTATGGCTACACCTTC.

The V and J genes are TRBV6-6 and TRBJ2-5; D is unclear. V was cut by 7 bases and J by 4 bases, with 16 bases left in between. Germline CDR1 MNHNY, CDR2 SVGAGI (reference sequence). The CDR3 consists of 14 residues. The CDR3 DNA is TGTGCCAGCACCTTAGAGTGGGGTAGAGAGACCCAGTACTTC. It specifies CASTLEWGRETQYF.

This clonotype was found once. The gene calls are TRBV6-6 and TRBJ2-7; 8 nucleotides align to TRBD1. V trimming: 1 base; J trimming: 4 bases; junction bases outside the gene matches: 9. This CDR3 comprises 16 residues. Germline V gene data show CDR1 as MNHNY and CDR2 as SVGAGI (reference sequence). The DNA of the CDR3 is TGTGCCAGCAGTTACTTGAGACAGGGGATAAGGTACGAGCAGTACTTC. It translates to CASSYLRQGIRYEQYF.

This clonotype was picked up a small number of times. This chain uses TRBV4-2 with TRBJ2-7; 8 bases line up with TRBD1. Trimming cost V 0 bases and J 4 bases; bases outside gene matches: 2. CDR1 LGHNA and CDR2 YNFKEQ come from the germline V gene. There are 14 residues in the CDR3. CDR3 DNA sequence: TGTGCCAGCAGCCAAGACAGGGGGCGTTACGAGCAGTACTTC. It yields the protein CASSQDRGRYEQYF.

This clonotype was recorded once. The chain has TRBV29-1 and TRBJ2-6, with D tentatively TRBD1 (7 bases). The CDR3 is 14 residues long. Looked up from germline, CDR1 is SQVTM and CDR2 is ANQGSEA. The ends were cut back, 7 bases at V and 2 bases at J, with 12 bases in the middle. CDR3 residues: CSAGGGPGANVLTF. The CDR3 DNA sequence: TGCAGCGCAGGGGGAGGACCTGGGGCCAACGTCCTGACTTTC. The complete variable domain, with remaining parts taken from reference TRBV29-1 and TRBJ2-6, reads SAVISQKPSRDICQRGTSLTIQCQVDSQVTMMFWYRQQPGQSLTLIATANQGSEATYESGFVIDKFPISRPNLTFSTLTVSNMSPEDSSIYLCSAGGGPGANVLTFGAGSRLTVL.

This chain links TRBV3-1 with TRBJ2-6; D gene uncertain. This CDR3 contains 18 residues. The germline V gene encodes CDR1 LGHDT and CDR2 YNNKEL (reference sequence). V lost 4 bases, J lost 0 bases, and 16 bases lay in between. The CDR3 is CASSPMPVYFSGANVLTF. In DNA, the CDR3 is TGTGCCAGCAGCCCTATGCCGGTCTACTTCTCTGGGGCCAACGTCCTGACTTTC.

The chain employs TRBV20-1 and TRBJ1-1; D may be TRBD1 (6 bases). Germline CDR1 DFQATT, CDR2 SNEGSKA (reference sequence). The CDR3 length is 12 residues. CDR3 loop: CSAGVMNTEAFF. In DNA form, the CDR3 reads TGCAGCGCAGGGGTTATGAACACTGAAGCTTTCTTT.

This chain uses TRBV7-9 with TRBJ2-2; D unresolved. V was pared by 1 base and J by 6 bases, with 3 bases between. The length of the CDR3 is 12 residues. Germline V CDR1 and CDR2: SEHNR, FQNEAQ (reference sequence). CDR3 coding DNA: TGTGCCAGCAGCTTAGAGGCCGGGGAGCTGTTTTTT. Residues: CASSLEAGELFF.

The gene calls are TRBV2 and TRBJ2-2, with 7 bases that match TRBD2. With 11 bases clipped from V and 1 base from J, the junction kept 10 bases outside the gene matches. The CDR3 contains 15 residues. Germline CDR1 reads SNHLY; CDR2 reads FYNNEI. CDR3 loop: CAGNPGGGNTGELFF. DNA for the CDR3: TGTGCCGGCAACCCTGGGGGGGGGAACACCGGGGAGCTGTTTTTT.

The genes are TRBV2 and TRBJ2-1; 9 nucleotides match TRBD2. In germline, CDR1 is SNHLY, CDR2 FYNNEI. This CDR3 region has 16 residues. Trimming at V came to 6 bases and at J to 4 bases, leaving 10 bases not matched to a gene. CDR3 sequence reads: CASSGGRGGRYNEQFF. CDR3 DNA: TGTGCCAGCAGCGGTGGGCGGGGGGGCCGATACAATGAGCAGTTCTTC.

This sequence joins TRBV27 and TRBJ1-1; tentatively, D is TRBD1 (5 bases). V lost 2 bases and J lost 3, with 16 bases in between. The CDR3 runs 16 residues. Germline CDR1 MNHEY, CDR2 SMNVEV (reference sequence). The CDR3 is CASSLAGTGRHTEAFF. CDR3 DNA sequence: TGTGCCAGCAGTTTAGCCGGGACGGGTCGTCACACTGAAGCTTTCTTT.

The chain employs TRBV28 and TRBJ2-7; D may be TRBD2 (5 bases). This CDR3 region has 14 residues. The V gene lost 5 bases and the J gene lost 5 bases, with 16 bases spanning the gap. CDR1 is MDHEN and CDR2 is SYDVKM in the germline V gene. In DNA form, the CDR3 reads TGTGCCAGCAGTCCCCCCCGGGGATACGACGAGCAGTACTTC. Translated, it gives CASSPPRGYDEQYF.

The chain recombines TRBV19 with TRBJ2-2, with a tentative D call TRBD1 (6 bases). The ends were cut back, 5 bases at V and 5 bases at J, with 15 bases in the middle. Germline lookup yields CDR1 LNHDA and CDR2 SQIVND (reference sequence). This CDR3 spans 15 amino acids. In DNA, the CDR3 is TGTGCCAGTAGTCGATACGGACAGTCGACCGGGGAGCTGTTTTTT. Residues: CASSRYGQSTGELFF.

The chain has TRBV5-1 and TRBJ2-4; possible D gene TRBD2, 5 bases. Germline-derived CDR1 and CDR2 are SGHRS and YFSETQ. The V end lost 4 bases, the J end lost 1 base, and 15 bases lay between the germline ends. CDR3 length: 16 amino acids. The CDR3 nucleotides are TGCGCCAGCAGCGAGGGCCTAGAGCCGGCCAAAAACATTCAGTACTTC. Protein: CASSEGLEPAKNIQYF. Together with reference TRBV5-1 and TRBJ2-4, the CDR3 gives the full variable domain: KAGVTQTPRYLIKTRGQQVTLSCSPISGHRSVSWYQQTPGQGLQFLFEYFSETQRNKGNFPGRFSGRQFSNSRSEMNVSTLELGDSALYLCASSEGLEPAKNIQYFGAGTRLSVL.

The rearrangement links TRBV29-1 to TRBJ2-7; D gene ambiguous. Trimming cost V 1 base and J 1 base, with 5 bases left between them. Germline V gene data show CDR1 as SQVTM and CDR2 as ANQGSEA. This CDR3 contains 12 residues. CDR3: CSVEVMSYEQYF. In DNA, the CDR3 is TGCAGCGTTGAAGTCATGTCCTACGAGCAGTACTTC.

V gene TRBV2 combines with J gene TRBJ2-3, with D possibly TRBD1 on 5 matching bases. CDR3 length: 15 amino acids. V lost 4 bases, J lost 2 bases, and 13 bases lay in between. Per the germline V gene, CDR1 is SNHLY and CDR2 is FYNNEI. CDR3 nucleotide sequence: TGTGCCAGCAGTGGAGAGGCAGGGTTCACAGATACGCAGTATTTT. It translates to CASSGEAGFTDTQYF.

The chain recombines TRBV30 with TRBJ1-2; D remains unclear. The CDR3 sequence is 12 residues long. CDR1 is GTSNPN and CDR2 is SVGIG in the germline V gene (reference sequence). V gave up 1 base and J gave up 4 bases, with 7 bases separating them. The CDR3, as DNA: TGTGCCTGGAGTGAACGAAGCTATGGCTACACCTTC. Its translation: CAWSERSYGYTF.

The gene calls are TRBV15 and TRBJ2-1; 8 bases agree with TRBD1. V gave up 3 bases and J gave up 9 bases; unmatched junction bases: 13. The germline gives CDR1 LNHNV, CDR2 YYDKDF (reference sequence). This CDR3 region has 16 residues. The CDR3 coding sequence is TGTGCCACCAGCAGTCACCCCCCCCGGACAGGGTCTGAGCAGTTCTTC. Translated: CATSSHPPRTGSEQFF.

V usage is TRBV28 and J usage is TRBJ2-2; D possibly corresponds to TRBD2 (5 bases). This CDR3 spans 15 amino acids. V lost 2 bases to trimming and J lost 0 bases, with 7 bases between them. CDR1 and CDR2 from the germline V gene are MDHEN and SYDVKM. DNA of the CDR3: TGTGCCAGCAGTTTAGACGGGACGAACACCGGGGAGCTGTTTTTT. Translating it yields CASSLDGTNTGELFF.

CDR3 coding DNA: TGCGCCAGCAGCCAAGACTCGGGACGGCCTCGAGGGGAGCTGTTTTTT. It specifies CASSQDSGRPRGELFF. The chain joins TRBV4-1 to TRBJ2-2; D tentatively fits TRBD1 or TRBD2 (5 bases each). Looked up from germline, CDR1 is MGHRA and CDR2 is YSYEKL. This CDR3 region has 16 residues. With 0 bases removed from V and 8 bases from J, the gap between germline ends came to 16 bases.

This clonotype was seen just once. J is TRBJ2-7 and V is TRBV7-9, with D unresolved. This CDR3 contains 13 residues. With 2 bases removed from V and 2 bases from J, the gap between germline ends came to 7 bases. The germline gives CDR1 SEHNR, CDR2 FQNEAQ (reference sequence). CDR3 nucleotides: TGTGCCAGCAGCTTAAGTCCAGCCTACGAGCAGTACTTC. As protein: CASSLSPAYEQYF.